Listed here are 25 T cell receptor beta chains from one sample, sequenced in a study of blood T cell repertoires in COVID-19. The assay was immunoSEQ multiplex PCR, and TCRdb's table has in-frame clones only and misses some. The sample has approximately 65,000 clones; 70% to 90% are singletons. The sequencing sample was made of peripheral blood. All receptors derive from a man aged 50-59 years with acute or convalescent COVID-19.

This clone was recorded only once. The chain employs TRBV5-4 and TRBJ2-3, with 9 nucleotides matching TRBD1. CDR1 is SGHNT and CDR2 is YYREEE in the germline V gene (reference sequence). The CDR3 spans 15 residues. Trimming took 4 bases from V and 4 from J; bases not matched to a gene: 7. CDR3 loop: CASSRDRVSADTQYF. The CDR3 DNA reads as TGTGCCAGCAGCCGGGACAGGGTAAGCGCAGATACGCAGTATTTT.

The rearrangement links TRBV24-1 to TRBJ2-3; TRBD2 matches 10 bases. Per the germline V gene, CDR1 is KGHDR and CDR2 is SFDVKD. The junction had 9 bases not matched to a gene; V was cut back by 0 bases and J by 1 base. The CDR3 spans 19 residues. CDR3 nucleotide sequence: TGTGCCACCAGTGATTTGCAGCGGGAGGGCAGTTGGGGCACAGATACGCAGTATTTT. Its protein is CATSDLQREGSWGTDTQYF.

V and J are TRBV5-4 and TRBJ2-5, with 13 positions matching TRBD2. CDR1 and CDR2 from the germline V gene are SGHNT and YYREEE (reference sequence). The J segment lost 4 bases and the V segment lost 1 base, leaving 13 bases of the junction unmatched. The CDR3 contains 19 residues. The CDR3 protein is CASSLPESRTSGSRETQYF. The CDR3 DNA is TGTGCCAGCAGCTTGCCAGAGTCCAGGACTAGCGGGAGTCGAGAGACCCAGTACTTC.

This clone has a single count. The chain carries TRBV10-3 and TRBJ1-1, with TRBD1 matching 8 bases. V gave up 7 bases and J gave up 4 bases; unmatched junction bases: 8. CDR1 is ENHRY, CDR2 SYGVKD, per germline. The CDR3 spans 14 residues. The CDR3 DNA follows: TGTGCCATCAACCTACAGGGGACAGGCACTGAAGCTTTCTTT. Translated, it gives CAINLQGTGTEAFF.

A single count supports this clone. This chain links TRBV6-2 or TRBV6-3 with TRBJ1-4; 8 positions agree with TRBD1. This CDR3 region has 15 residues. V lost 4 bases and J lost 8; bases outside the gene matches: 9. CDR1 MNHEY and CDR2 SVGEGT come from the germline V gene. The DNA for the CDR3 is TGTGCCAGCAGTTCTACCGGGACAGGTCGAGAAAAACTGTTTTTT. Translation gives CASSSTGTGREKLFF.

V is TRBV6-5 and J is TRBJ1-5, with D possibly being TRBD1 (6 bases). V lost 5 bases and J lost 0, with 11 bases in between. There are 15 residues in the CDR3. Per germline, CDR1 MNHEY and CDR2 SVGAGI. The CDR3 nucleotides read TGTGCCAGCAGTCCGACAGGTTATAGCAATCAGCCCCAGCATTTT. As protein: CASSPTGYSNQPQHF.

This chain links TRBV7-9 with TRBJ2-1; 7 bases fit TRBD2. Germline-derived CDR1 and CDR2 are SEHNR and FQNEAQ (reference sequence). The CDR3 sequence is 13 residues long. V lost 3 bases and J lost 8; bases outside the gene matches: 4. The CDR3 coding sequence is TGTGCCAGCAGCTTGGGGGGGGTCCATGAGCAGTTCTTC. Protein: CASSLGGVHEQFF.

This clone was recorded once. This rearrangement joins TRBV9 to TRBJ2-3; TRBD1 aligns across 10 bases. This CDR3 spans 15 amino acids. J was trimmed by 3 bases and V by 0 bases; bases with no gene match: 1. In germline, CDR1 is SGDLS, CDR2 YYNGEE. DNA of the CDR3: TGTGCCAGCAGCGTAGGGACAGGGGGGACAGATACGCAGTATTTT. Its translation is CASSVGTGGTDTQYF.

The chain links TRBV24-1 to TRBJ2-1; 12 positions match TRBD2. The V gene's germline CDR1 is KGHDR and CDR2 SFDVKD. The CDR3 runs to 16 residues. V shed 4 bases and J 8 bases; nucleotides not matched to a gene: 8. Here the CDR3 DNA reads TGTGCCACCAGTGACGTGACTAGCGGGAGTCTTTATGAGCAGTTCTTC. This sequence encodes CATSDVTSGSLYEQFF.

This chain joins TRBV10-3 and TRBJ1-5, with D unclear. Germline assignment: CDR1 ENHRY and CDR2 SYGVKD. CDR3 length: 14 amino acids. V was clipped by 4 bases and J by 4 bases, with 11 bases between them. CDR3 residues: CAISAGRLNQPQHF. The CDR3 DNA follows: TGTGCCATCAGTGCCGGGAGACTAAATCAGCCCCAGCATTTT.

In nucleotides, the CDR3 is TGTGCCAGCAGCCCCGACAGGTTGCTTGATCAGCCCCAGCATTTT. Encoded protein: CASSPDRLLDQPQHF. The chain combines TRBV6-5 with TRBJ1-5; a weak D match, TRBD1 (6 bases). The CDR3 extends over 15 amino acids. Germline V CDR1 and CDR2: MNHEY, SVGAGI. V was shortened by 6 bases and J by 5 bases, with 17 bases between the two germline ends.

The V gene is TRBV11-3, the J gene TRBJ2-7, with 9 bases aligning to TRBD1. With V trimmed by 2 bases and J by 4 bases, 6 bases remained unmatched. The germline gives CDR1 SGHNT, CDR2 YENEEA. The CDR3 length is 15 residues. CDR3 coding DNA: TGTGCCAGCAGCTTACAGGACAGGGGATTTTACGAGCAGTACTTC. Translated: CASSLQDRGFYEQYF.

The chain couples TRBV29-1 to TRBJ2-7, with TRBD2 matching over 9 bases. Germline CDR1 and CDR2: SQVTM and ANQGSEA. The CDR3 sequence is 15 residues long. The J segment lost 2 bases and the V segment lost 4 bases, leaving 9 bases of the junction unmatched. The CDR3 is CSVADSGRTPYEQYF. CDR3 in DNA: TGCAGCGTTGCAGATAGCGGGAGAACCCCCTACGAGCAGTACTTC.

The rearrangement joins TRBV2 to TRBJ2-7; D not resolved. Germline CDR1 and CDR2: SNHLY and FYNNEI. This CDR3 has 13 amino acids. V lost 3 bases and J lost 1, with 7 bases in between. CDR3: CASSEAESYEQYF. The CDR3 DNA reads TGTGCCAGCAGTGAGGCAGAATCCTACGAGCAGTACTTC.

V usage is TRBV29-1 and J usage is TRBJ2-1; 9 bases are shared with TRBD2. The CDR3 covers 15 residues. Per germline, CDR1 SQVTM and CDR2 ANQGSEA. V lost 3 bases and J lost 4; bases outside the gene matches: 7. This CDR3 is CSVEASGNDYNEQFF. For the CDR3, the DNA is TGCAGCGTTGAGGCTAGCGGGAACGATTACAATGAGCAGTTCTTC.

This clone was seen more than once but under ten times. This chain uses TRBV19 with TRBJ2-2; 9 nucleotides match TRBD2. V gave up 3 bases and J gave up 4 bases; unmatched junction bases: 6. The CDR3 covers 16 residues. Germline V CDR1 and CDR2: LNHDA, SQIVND (reference sequence). CDR3 sequence: CASSIASGTITGELFF. The CDR3 coding sequence is TGTGCCAGTAGTATCGCTAGCGGGACGATCACCGGGGAGCTGTTTTTT.

This chain uses TRBV5-1 with TRBJ2-3, with 11 bases aligning to TRBD2. The CDR3 spans 17 residues. CDR1 SGHRS and CDR2 YFSETQ come from the germline V gene. Trimming took 4 bases from V and 0 from J; bases not matched to a gene: 7. This CDR3 reads CASSLMTSGTSTDTQYF. Written as DNA, the CDR3 is TGCGCCAGCAGCCTGATGACTAGCGGGACTAGCACAGATACGCAGTATTTT.

This clone was counted between two and nine times. V and J are TRBV19 and TRBJ1-1; D possibly corresponds to TRBD1 (5 bases). The length of the CDR3 is 12 residues. Germline V gene lookup returns CDR1 LNHDA and CDR2 SQIVND (reference sequence). The germline V and J ends were trimmed by 3 bases and 11 bases, with 13 bases remaining between them. CDR3 residues: CASSMGRGSAFF. DNA for the CDR3: TGTGCCAGTAGTATGGGGCGGGGTTCGGCTTTCTTT.

The chain combines TRBV10-1 with TRBJ2-1; 9 bases match TRBD2. Germline loops: CDR1 WNHNN, CDR2 SYGVQD (reference sequence). Losses at the gene ends were 4 bases for V and 7 bases for J; bases not matched to a gene: 8. The CDR3 totals 15 residues. The chain's CDR3 is CASSGGPGLANEQFF. The CDR3 nucleotides read TGCGCCAGCAGTGGAGGACCGGGACTAGCTAATGAGCAGTTCTTC.

This clone was recorded a few times. V usage is TRBV7-3 and J usage is TRBJ2-7; the D is unclear. V lost 1 base and J 2 bases, leaving 15 bases between the germline ends. The germline V gene encodes CDR1 SGHTA and CDR2 FQGTGA. The CDR3 loop spans 16 amino acids. CDR3 residues: CASSLNQRGEAYEQYF. CDR3 nucleotide sequence: TGTGCCAGCAGCTTAAATCAACGTGGAGAAGCCTACGAGCAGTACTTC.

The chain couples TRBV6-5 to TRBJ1-6; D ambiguous. Germline V gene lookup returns CDR1 MNHEY and CDR2 SVGAGI. There are 16 residues in the CDR3. V was clipped by 0 bases and J by 2 bases, with 8 bases between them. Written as DNA, the CDR3 is TGTGCCAGCAGTTACTCAGCGTTAGCCTATAATTCACCCCTCCACTTT. Its translation: CASSYSALAYNSPLHF.

The rearrangement joins TRBV3-1 (or the pseudogene TRBV3-2) to TRBJ1-2, with D unclear. The germline V gene has CDR1 LGHDT and CDR2 YNNKEL (reference sequence). Deletions cut 0 bases from V and 5 bases from J, with 10 bases between. CDR3 length equals 14 residues. The CDR3 reads CASSQEFGQYGYTF. As DNA, the CDR3 is TGTGCCAGCAGCCAAGAGTTCGGTCAATATGGCTACACCTTC.

This CDR3 reads CASSVGRIQETQYF. CDR3 DNA sequence: TGTGCCAGCAGCGTGGGGCGCATCCAAGAGACCCAGTACTTC. V usage is TRBV9 and J usage is TRBJ2-5; D might be TRBD1 (5 bases). Per the germline V gene, CDR1 is SGDLS and CDR2 is YYNGEE. The V and J ends lost 2 bases and 1 base respectively, with 9 bases between them. The length of the CDR3 is 14 residues.

The rearrangement links TRBV24-1 to TRBJ2-1; TRBD2 agrees at 8 bases. The CDR3 runs to 16 residues. The ends lost 4 bases at V and 4 bases at J; junction bases unmatched: 8. CDR1 and CDR2 from the germline V gene are KGHDR and SFDVKD. This chain's CDR3 is CATSDEIAGQYNEQFF. In DNA, the CDR3 is TGTGCCACCAGTGACGAAATAGCGGGGCAGTACAATGAGCAGTTCTTC.

This clone was detected only a few times. This chain connects TRBV28 to TRBJ1-6; 9 nucleotides align to TRBD1. The CDR3 sequence is 16 residues long. CDR1 and CDR2 from the germline V gene are MDHEN and SYDVKM. V shed 5 bases, J shed 10 bases, and the junction held 12 bases outside the gene matches. This chain's CDR3 is CASSAVGDRVVSPLHF. CDR3 DNA: TGTGCCAGCAGTGCCGTCGGGGACAGGGTTGTCTCACCCCTCCACTTT.